The next 7 T cell receptor beta chains were all read from a single sample in a study of blood T cell repertoires in COVID-19. Here immunoSEQ multiplex PCR was the method, and the copy in TCRdb shows in-frame clones only, minus some. The sample consists of over 200,000 clones, around four fifths of them appearing once. Specimen: peripheral blood. All receptors come from a man older than 75 with acute or convalescent COVID-19.

CDR3 residues: CASSLTGLDNSPLHF. The CDR3 nucleotides read TGTGCCAGCAGCCTGACAGGGCTGGATAATTCACCCCTCCACTTT. The V gene is TRBV6-5, the J gene TRBJ1-6; 7 nucleotides align to TRBD1. CDR3 length: 15 residues. V gave up 6 bases and J gave up 5 bases; unmatched junction bases: 7. Germline CDR1 and CDR2: MNHEY and SVGAGI.

V and J are TRBV7-5 and TRBJ2-5; the DNA was not used to check the table's D call, TRBD2. TRBV7-5 counts as a pseudogene. The CDR3 runs to 17 residues. The CDR3, as DNA: TGTGTCAGAACCACACCCCCCGGGACGGGAGTTCCGGAGACCCAGTACTTC. It yields the protein CVRTTPPGTGVPETQYF.

The chain links TRBV5-1 to TRBJ1-1, with D unresolved. This CDR3 spans 14 amino acids. Germline V CDR1 and CDR2: SGHRS, YFSETQ. Trimming removed 4 bases from V and 3 bases from J, with 13 bases in between. The CDR3 reads CASSLTGAYTEAFF. As DNA, the CDR3 is TGCGCCAGCAGCCTGACCGGAGCGTACACTGAAGCTTTCTTT.

The chain links TRBV7-6 to TRBJ2-3, with 8 bases that match TRBD2. This CDR3 contains 16 residues. CDR1 and CDR2 (germline): SGHVS, FNYEAQ. The V gene end was trimmed by 1 base and the J gene end by 5 bases; junction bases not matched to a gene: 8. CDR3 sequence: CASSLEGGGRGDTQYF. Written as DNA, the CDR3 is TGTGCCAGCAGCTTAGAAGGCGGGGGGCGGGGAGATACGCAGTATTTT.

In its sample, this clone was seen many times. V and J are TRBV5-1 and TRBJ2-7, with 12 bases fitting TRBD1. The CDR3 is 16 residues long. V trimming: 5 bases; J trimming: 4 bases; junction bases outside the gene matches: 10. Germline V gives CDR1 SGHRS, CDR2 YFSETQ. CDR3 region: CASSPQPGQGAYEQYF. The CDR3 nucleotides are TGCGCCAGCAGTCCGCAACCGGGACAGGGGGCTTACGAGCAGTACTTC. Combining the CDR3 with reference TRBV5-1 and TRBJ2-7 gives the whole variable domain KAGVTQTPRYLIKTRGQQVTLSCSPISGHRSVSWYQQTPGQGLQFLFEYFSETQRNKGNFPGRFSGRQFSNSRSEMNVSTLELGDSALYLCASSPQPGQGAYEQYFGPGTRLTVT.

The chain couples TRBV7-6 to TRBJ1-5; D is possibly TRBD1 (6 bases). CDR1 SGHVS and CDR2 FNYEAQ come from the germline V gene. The CDR3 loop spans 13 amino acids. Trimming shortened V by 5 bases and J by 6 bases, and 11 bases separated the two germline ends. The CDR3 DNA reads as TGTGCCAGCAGCCCTCAGGGGACTCAGCCCCAGCATTTT. Translated: CASSPQGTQPQHF.

This sequence joins TRBV30 and TRBJ1-1, with 7 positions matching TRBD1. Per the germline V gene, CDR1 is GTSNPN and CDR2 is SVGIG (reference sequence). V trimming: 5 bases; J trimming: 7 bases; junction bases outside the gene matches: 7. The CDR3 spans 12 residues. The DNA for the CDR3 is TGTGCCTGGGATAGGACAGGCCTTGAAGCTTTCTTT. It is translated as CAWDRTGLEAFF. The variable domain in full, with the rest retrieved from reference TRBV30 and TRBJ1-1, is SQTIHQWPATLVQPVGSPLSLECTVEGTSNPNLYWYRQAAGRGLQLLFYSVGIGQISSEVPQNLSASRPQDRQFILSSKKLLLSDSGFYLCAWDRTGLEAFFGQGTRLTVV.